The clone carrying this T cell receptor beta chain has just a few counts. No antigen is known for it. This sample was taken from a study of T-cell memory formation after mild COVID-19. The study, taken as a whole, reports: Mostly located in CM and EM were contracting CD4+ clones, with contracting CD8+ clones located in EMRA. There were some responding clones in pre-infection memory, which suggested that cross-reactive memory had joined. There was a balanced CD4/CD8 profile in clones contracting day 15 to 85, and later expanders leaned CD4+.

Trimming took 1 base from V and 4 from J, leaving 17 bases between them. Per the germline V gene, CDR1 is LNHNV and CDR2 is YYDKDF (reference sequence). The CDR3 loop spans 17 amino acids. After 5'RACE with constant-segment primers, TCR alpha and TCR beta cDNA libraries carrying sample barcodes and UMIs were obtained. Each CDR3 protein is one row after TCRdb ran MiXCR on the 5' RACE reads. The table shows fewer than 150,000 distinct CDR3 sequences, with 14% occurring only once. Sequenced sample: PBMCs or a T cell subset sorted from them (not recorded which). The chain has TRBV15 and TRBJ1-5, with TRBD1 as a possible D gene (6 bases). The sequence was collected from an adult woman who had mild COVID-19 (a few samples of this study predate the infection). Cell type and time point are not known. The CDR3 sequence: CATSRARGGMANQPQHF. The DNA for the CDR3 is TGTGCCACCAGCAGAGCAAGGGGGGGGATGGCAAATCAGCCCCAGCATTTT.